This T cell receptor (beta chain) was identified during a study of blood T cells in healthy people across ages (dated by TCRdb to 2013 to 2016). About the investigation overall: In model experiments, template switching captured about one uniquely barcoded TCR beta cDNA molecule for every two T cells. To avoid experimental bias, donors of different ages were distributed randomly across sequencing lanes. Age-related changes in TCR beta repertoire diversity were measured in the study by deep sequencing normalized with unique cDNA molecular identifiers. For two donors (one aged 18 to 30 and one aged 80 or older), the study analyzed two additional independent replicas of 1 million unique cDNA reads from the same blood draw. Four age groups were formed from the donors: young (average 16 years), middle-aged (approximately 41), aged (more than 55) and long-lived (approximately 80).

This clonotype has a handful of counts. The antigen it recognizes is unknown. Nothing much larger sits one base from this clone, and base qualities are not available. Taken from cysteine to phenylalanine, the CDR3 has 15 residues. Only CDR3 DNA is held: 45 bases, read in frame from base 1. V is trimmed back by 0 bases and J by 4 bases, and the junction contains 1 base that no gene match accounts for. From the germline V gene, CDR1 is SGHRS and CDR2 is YFSETQ. Systemically healthy Caucasian individuals from Russia, some 40 in total and aged roughly 6 to 100 years, were included as donors. Around 9.9 milliliters of peripheral blood were collected from each donor into EDTA-treated Vacutainer tubes. Ficoll-Paque density-gradient centrifugation was used to isolate PBMCs, with at least 6.5 million per sample. Trizol reagent was used to extract total RNA from PBMCs, with at least 5.5 micrograms per sample. Naive CD45RAhigh/CD27high T cell percentages were measured by flow cytometry on a PBMC aliquot from every donor.

The library was made by 5' RACE. Instrument on record: Illumina HiSeq 2500. A second roughly 6 to 12 cycle PCR used a sample-barcoded 5' primer and a J-beta primer mix. A template-switch 5' adaptor carrying 12 random nucleotides introduced a unique molecular identifier onto each TCR beta cDNA molecule. At least 2.5 million CDR3-containing paired-end reads were obtained from each sample. First-strand cDNA was synthesized from all RNA with the Mint cDNA synthesis kit, primed by a TRBC-specific oligonucleotide. All cDNA was treated with uracil-DNA glycosylase and then went through a first 18-cycle PCR with the universal primers M1SS and BC2_uni_R. Processing in the source paper ran as follows. For normalization, 1 million high-quality reads, each with a distinct molecular identifier, were randomly selected from each sample. Reads sharing molecular identifiers were discarded rather than binned into consensus sequences. MiTCR, set to a Q25 quality threshold and the strictest error-elimination algorithm, was used for CDR3 identification, clonotype clustering and error correction. A nonparametric unseen species model using Euler transformation provided a lower-bound estimate of total TCR beta diversity. TCRdb reprocessed the public reads (quality trimming at Q25 with fastp, clone calling with MiXCR) and kept in-frame beta chains. Under each unique CDR3 protein, matching rows form one entry showing the most common genes and DNA. These V and J calls originate from TCRdb's pipeline instead of the authors' own analysis. In this sample the table shows some 290,000 distinct CDR3 sequences, around 30% of which occur a single time. Jointly, the top ten make up around 30% of the sample.

The paper's findings and limits, for the study overall: A strong correlation was found between observed TCR beta diversity and the percentage of naive T cells measured by flow cytometry. Compared with the aged group, the long-lived group had more naive CD4+ T cells, fewer expanded clones and increased TCR diversity, a pattern suggesting age selection. Observed TCR beta diversity per million T cells fell roughly linearly with age, and a significant reduction was already apparent by age roughly 40. Because donor CMV infection status was unknown, age-related changes in expanded clonotypes were potentially confounded. Estimates of total diversity based on one million sequenced T cells were regarded as lower bounds and as underestimates. Bulk unsorted PBMC profiling prevented conclusive comparison of naive and antigen-experienced compartments.

The sequencing sample was made of blood. The sequence is built from TRBV5-1 and TRBJ2-5; TRBD2 agrees with 12 junctional bases. The sequence derives from a woman in her 70s in good health. The nucleotide sequence reads as follows: TGCGCCAGCAGCTTGGCGACTAGCGGGAGAGAGACCCAGTACTTC. Its protein product is CASSLATSGRETQYF.